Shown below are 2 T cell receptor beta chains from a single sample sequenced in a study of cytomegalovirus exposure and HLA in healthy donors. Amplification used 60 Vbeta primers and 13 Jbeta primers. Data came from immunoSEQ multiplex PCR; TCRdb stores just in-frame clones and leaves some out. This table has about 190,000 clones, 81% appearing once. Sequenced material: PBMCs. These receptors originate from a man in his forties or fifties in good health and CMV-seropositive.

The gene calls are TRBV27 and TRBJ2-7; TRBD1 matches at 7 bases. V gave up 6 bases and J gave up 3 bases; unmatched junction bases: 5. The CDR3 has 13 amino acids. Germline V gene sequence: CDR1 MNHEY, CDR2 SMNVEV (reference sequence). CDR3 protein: CASSVDRSYEQYF. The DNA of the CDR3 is TGTGCCAGCAGCGTGGACAGGAGCTACGAGCAGTACTTC.

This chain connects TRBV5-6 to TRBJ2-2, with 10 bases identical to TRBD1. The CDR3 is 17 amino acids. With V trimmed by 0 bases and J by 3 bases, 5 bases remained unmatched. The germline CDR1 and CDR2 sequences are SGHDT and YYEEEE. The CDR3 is CASSLDKTGGHTGELFF. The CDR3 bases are TGTGCCAGCAGCTTGGACAAGACAGGGGGCCACACCGGGGAGCTGTTTTTT.